This passage covers 3 T cell receptor beta chains from one sample sequenced in a study of prognosis after radiotherapy for stage I lung cancer. Researchers used two-round multiplex PCR to amplify TCR beta CDR3 starting from genomic DNA. TRBV and TRBJ genes each had their own specific primers in first-round PCR. Via MiXCR, TCRdb re-called the multiplex PCR reads, giving one row per CDR3 protein. The data show roughly 30,000 distinct CDR3 sequences, 30% to 35% seen once. The material sequenced was PBMCs, taken before or after stereotactic body radiation therapy (not recorded which). The receptors come from a donor aged 50 or older with non-small cell lung cancer.

This clonotype was detected ten times or more. The chain is built from TRBV20-1 and TRBJ1-5; TRBD1 aligns across 7 bases. Germline assignment: CDR1 DFQATT and CDR2 SNEGSKA (reference sequence). Trimming took 5 bases from V and 3 from J; bases not matched to a gene: 4. The CDR3 has 13 amino acids. CDR3 nucleotide sequence: TGCAGTGCTTTTGGGACAGACAATCAGCCCCAGCATTTT. Its protein is CSAFGTDNQPQHF.

At least ten counts were recorded for this clonotype. CDR3 nucleotide sequence: TGTGCCAGCAGCCCCCGAGGACAGGGGTACAATGAGCAGTTCTTC. Its protein product is CASSPRGQGYNEQFF. The chain employs TRBV5-4 and TRBJ2-1; TRBD1 aligns across 9 bases. The CDR3 is made up of 15 amino acids. In germline, CDR1 is SGHNT, CDR2 YYREEE (reference sequence). V trimming: 4 bases; J trimming: 4 bases; junction bases outside the gene matches: 6.

A word on this clonotype: A read error is the likely source, as a far larger clone sits one nucleotide away. The V call is TRBV7-2, the J call TRBJ2-7, with 9 bases identical to TRBD2. Germline CDR1 reads SGHTA; CDR2 reads FQGNSA. The CDR3 extends over 15 amino acids. The CDR3 bases are TGTGCCAGCAGTTGGCCTAGCGGGAACTACAATGAGCAGTCCTTC. Encoded protein: CASSWPSGNYNEQSF. Based on the CDR3 plus reference TRBV7-2 and TRBJ2-7, the full variable domain is GAGVSQSPSNKVTEKGKDVELRCDPISGHTALYWYRQSLGQGLEFLIYFQGNSAPDKSGLPSDRFSAERTGGSVSTLTIQRTQQEDSAVYLCASSWPSGNYNEQSFGPGTRLTVT.